The 5 T cell receptor beta chains below all came from one sample that was sequenced in a study of radiation and T cells in renal cell carcinoma. Time point noted: blood 4 weeks post-SBRT, at nephrectomy. As for treatment: 15 Gy SBRT to primary tumor, nephrectomy 4 weeks later. The protocol was immunoSEQ multiplex PCR, while the TCRdb copy is restricted to in-frame clones and leaves out a portion. Here the sample spans around 180,000 clones, around 90% being singletons. The sequences come from blood, collected from a patient whose treatment included radiotherapy and nephrectomy. These receptors were obtained from a woman in her forties or fifties with renal cell carcinoma.

V gene TRBV18 combines with J gene TRBJ2-7; 11 bases align to TRBD1. This CDR3 has 15 residues. From germline, CDR1 is KGHSH and CDR2 LQKENI. The V and J ends lost 3 bases and 6 bases, in that order; junction bases with no gene match: 7. CDR3 sequence (DNA): TGTGCCAGCTCACCTAGGACAGGGGGCTTCGGCGAGCAGTACTTC. Amino acids: CASSPRTGGFGEQYF. Full variable domain (remainder filled in from reference TRBV18 and TRBJ2-7): NAGVMQNPRHLVRRRGQEARLRCSPMKGHSHVYWYRQLPEEGLKFMVYLQKENIIDESGMPKERFSAEFPKEGPSILRIQQVVRGDSAAYFCASSPRTGGFGEQYFGPGTRLTVT.

This chain links TRBV19 with TRBJ2-7; a possible D gene is TRBD2 (5 bases). From germline, CDR1 is LNHDA and CDR2 SQIVND (reference sequence). V was clipped by 5 bases and J by 1 base, with 12 bases between them. The CDR3 is made up of 14 amino acids. DNA for the CDR3: TGTGCCAGTAGTTCCGGCGGGTCGTCCTACGAGCAGTACTTC. This codes for CASSSGGSSYEQYF. Using reference TRBV19 and TRBJ2-7 for the parts outside the CDR3, the full variable domain is DGGITQSPKYLFRKEGQNVTLSCEQNLNHDAMYWYRQDPGQGLRLIYYSQIVNDFQKGDIAEGYSVSREKKESFPLTVTSAQKNPTAFYLCASSSGGSSYEQYFGPGTRLTVT.

The rearrangement links TRBV6-6 to TRBJ1-2; D is possibly TRBD1 (6 bases). V gave up 3 bases and J gave up 8 bases, with 13 bases separating them. This CDR3 has 13 residues. Germline CDR1 reads MNHNY; CDR2 reads SVGAGI (reference sequence). CDR3 in amino acids: CASSYEGEGGYTF. The CDR3 DNA reads as TGTGCCAGCAGTTATGAGGGGGAAGGAGGCTACACCTTC.

This clone was observed once. The chain is built from TRBV27 and TRBJ2-7, with D perhaps given as TRBD1 or TRBD2 (5 bases each). Germline V gene sequence: CDR1 MNHEY, CDR2 SMNVEV (reference sequence). The CDR3 runs to 12 residues. CDR3 nucleotide sequence: TGTGCGGTTGGTGAGGGGCTGAAACGGCAGTACTTC. Its protein is CAVGEGLKRQYF.

The chain recombines TRBV6-1 with TRBJ1-5; D gene uncertain. The CDR3 loop spans 14 amino acids. Germline CDR1 MNHNS, CDR2 SASEGT. V was trimmed by 4 bases and J by 6 bases, leaving 13 bases between them. This CDR3 reads CASSGLNEGQPQHF. Here the CDR3 DNA reads TGTGCCAGCAGTGGCCTTAACGAGGGTCAGCCCCAGCATTTT.